The T cell receptor (beta chain) described here comes from a study of PD-L1 blockade in urothelial cancer (dated by TCRdb to about 2017). Looking at the study overall: Therapy was started in the mid-2010s for all patients, and atezolizumab 1,200 mg was administered intravenously every 3 weeks. About 90% of the 29 patients were identified as males with urothelial cancer of bladder origin, and a prior smoking history was reported by 18 of 29 patients. An ECOG performance status of 0 or 1 was recorded for the patients, and 0 to 3 prior chemotherapy regimens had been received by the patients. Blood samples were analyzed at 3 weeks after treatment start (second dose) and at 6 weeks after treatment start. Blood samples gave a median of approximately 150,000 T cells and tens of thousands of unique TCRs, with a median clonality of 0.080. An exploratory multi-omic analysis was conducted of the somatic, immune and clinical correlates of response to PD-L1 blockade with atezolizumab in urothelial cancer. Pretreatment tumor samples, along with matched peripheral blood serially collected before and after atezolizumab treatment, were subjected to TCR sequencing. Durable clinical benefit was defined as a progression-free survival longer than 6 months, and TCR features were additionally tested against progression-free survival and overall survival. In the same patients, whole exome sequencing and RNA sequencing of pretreatment tumors were performed in addition to TCR sequencing. Durable clinical benefit was achieved by nine patients but not by the remaining 20. Pretreatment blood TCR-seq was available for under 35 patients, at least one posttreatment blood collection was obtained for 25 or so patients, and tumor TCR-seq was available for 25 or so patients. On the study overall, not on this receptor specifically: Among patients with durable benefit, tumor-associated TCR clones showed greater expansion in peripheral blood 3 weeks after treatment started (n ≈ 22, p = 0.022). Because of the small sample size (n ≈ 29) and the many exploratory analyses performed, the results are intended to be regarded as hypothesis-generating. Improved progression-free and overall survival was found to be associated with pretreatment peripheral blood TCR clonality below the median.

Taken from the germline V gene, the CDR1 and CDR2 loops are MNHEY and SVGAGI. For this chain, trimming is 6 bases at the V end and 6 bases at the J end, and the number of junction bases without a gene match is 8. The CDR3, cysteine through phenylalanine, is 15 amino acids long. Only the CDR3 DNA stays, 45 bases, in frame from base 1. Each PCR received spiked-in synthetic TCR analog templates so that absolute template abundance could be estimated from read counts. The immunoSEQ assay was used to amplify TCRbeta CDR3 regions from genomic DNA with bias-controlled V and J gene primers. Rearranged TCRbeta segments were sequenced at approximately 20X coverage. The authors' pipeline ran thus. Sequencing errors were corrected by clustering, and CDR3s were annotated against IMGT so that V, D and J genes could be assigned. Out-of-frame and stop-codon sequences were excluded, and only productive TCRbeta rearrangements were used in downstream analyses. To compute clonality, Shannon entropy was normalized by the log of the number of unique productive sequences and then subtracted from one. Clones differing between time points or between blood and tumor were identified by Fisher's exact test with Benjamini-Hochberg correction at adjusted p below 0.01. TCRdb took over this immuneACCESS table, retaining in-frame rearrangements with V and J assigned. Such tables are incomplete; in checked studies, under half of the missing clones stem from an unresolved V gene, and the remainder is unexplained. V and J calls and clone size follow that table, whereas D and trimming were derived from the DNA. Recorded for this sample are roughly 63,000 clones; 81% of them occurred a single time. The ten largest clonotypes hold 3.2% of the sample.

Explained via the paper, the time point label denotes: pretreatment peripheral blood. A total of some 30 patients with locally advanced or metastatic urothelial carcinoma, treated at Memorial Sloan Kettering on a trial protocol, made up the cohort. Peripheral blood mononuclear cells were collected pretreatment and during treatment, at between 1 and 8 total time points per patient. The Qiagen DNeasy Blood extraction kit was used to purify genomic DNA from total PBMCs and from tumor samples. PBMCs were collected pretreatment and during treatment, and were isolated and stored as previously described. Concerning this clone: Its binding antigen is unknown. The input lacks base qualities; no much larger clone sits a single base away.

Specimen: PBMCs, collected around atezolizumab (anti-PD-L1) treatment. The receptor comes from a man aged 70 or older with urothelial cancer. The sequence joins TRBV6-5 to TRBJ2-1; 10 nucleotides in the junction match TRBD1. The DNA reads TGTGCCAGCAGCCACCGGGACAGGGGTTCCAATGAGCAGTTCTTC. This sequence encodes CASSHRDRGSNEQFF.